The rows below give T cell receptor beta chains drawn from one sample of a study of identical twins. TCRdb passed the 5' RACE reads through MiXCR, listing each CDR3 protein once. The sample includes hundreds of thousands of distinct CDR3 sequences, about 20% of them seen just once. In addition, the sample was reused for a study of T cells expressing NK-cell markers.

Sequenced: PBMCs. The receptors derive from a woman between 18 and 29 years old in good health. Both conserved end residues are trimmed from each CDR3. A D gene is named only where the DNA matches it firmly.

TRBV7-8	NA	TRBJ1-1	ASSLALTVFRGDTEAF
TRBV27	NA	TRBJ2-7	ASSLTGKREQY
TRBV3-1	TRBD2	TRBJ2-7	ASSATSGASYEQY
TRBV6-1	NA	TRBJ2-1	ASRDRDEQF
TRBV6-1	TRBD2	TRBJ2-7	ASLRGGRSYEQY
TRBV20-1	NA	TRBJ1-1	SARDLGGRMNTEAF
TRBV20-1	NA	TRBJ2-7	SATRAEREQY
TRBV12-3/TRBV12-4	NA	TRBJ2-1	ASRKFLEGREQF
TRBV20-1	TRBD2	TRBJ2-1	SASSREGLDEQF
TRBV7-2	NA	TRBJ2-5	ASSRAYTQY
TRBV5-1	TRBD1	TRBJ2-7	ASSLGQGAGFSYEQY